A single sample gave rise to the 28 T cell receptor beta chains below, sequenced in a study of blood T cell repertoires in COVID-19. TCRdb's copy holds only in-frame clones and misses some; the assay was immunoSEQ multiplex PCR. The repertoire includes approximately 100,000 clones, roughly nine tenths of them detected once, and roughly 17% sits in the top ten. What was sequenced was peripheral blood. The receptors were gathered from a man aged 45-65 years with acute or convalescent COVID-19.

The table lists this clone with a few counts. V usage is TRBV5-1 and J usage is TRBJ2-5, with a possible D match to TRBD1 (6 bases). The CDR3 is 15 amino acids. V was clipped by 3 bases and J by 5 bases, with 17 bases between them. Germline CDR1 SGHRS, CDR2 YFSETQ. DNA of the CDR3: TGCGCCAGCAGCTACTCAGGGGAAATGGGGGAGACCCAGTACTTC. Its protein product is CASSYSGEMGETQYF.

As concerns this clone: At one of its ends the junction is not consistent with the germline gene, which may arise from a read error. The V gene is TRBV5-1, the J gene TRBJ2-1, with 7 bases fitting TRBD2. The CDR3 covers 19 residues. From germline, CDR1 is SGHRS and CDR2 YFSETQ. The CDR3 coding sequence is TGCGCCAGCAGCTTGGTCGGACTAGGAGATGGCGTCTCCTACAATGAACAGTTCTTC. This encodes CASSLVGLGDGVSYNEQFF.

J is TRBJ1-4 and V is TRBV5-1, with D uncertain. Germline assignment: CDR1 SGHRS and CDR2 YFSETQ. The CDR3 totals 13 residues. V lost 0 bases and J lost 3, with 3 bases in between. The CDR3 coding sequence is TGCGCCAGCAGCTTGGTAGCTAATGAAAAACTGTTTTTT. Its protein is CASSLVANEKLFF.

The genes are TRBV12-5 and TRBJ1-1; possible D gene TRBD1, 5 bases. This CDR3 has 13 amino acids. V lost 7 bases and J 0 bases, leaving 9 bases between the germline ends. CDR1 LGHNT and CDR2 FRNRAP come from the germline V gene. CDR3 in amino acids: CASAPTVNTEAFF. For the CDR3, the DNA is TGTGCTAGTGCCCCGACAGTGAACACTGAAGCTTTCTTT.

This clone was seen a few times. The V call is TRBV19, the J call TRBJ2-1, with TRBD2 matching over 9 bases. There are 14 residues in the CDR3. After removal of 5 bases from V and 8 bases from J, the junction contained 7 bases not matched to a gene. Germline lookup yields CDR1 LNHDA and CDR2 SQIVND (reference sequence). The CDR3 loop is CASSELAGWDEQFF. The CDR3 DNA reads TGTGCCAGTAGTGAGCTAGCGGGGTGGGATGAGCAGTTCTTC.

A single count supports this clone. The chain combines TRBV7-2 with TRBJ2-1; TRBD1 agrees at 10 bases. CDR3 length: 15 amino acids. Germline V CDR1 and CDR2: SGHTA, FQGNSA. V gave up 6 bases and J gave up 5 bases; unmatched junction bases: 7. CDR3 nucleotide sequence: TGTGCCAGCAGATTGGGACAGGGGACAAACAATGAGCAGTTCTTC. Its translation is CASRLGQGTNNEQFF.

The chain has TRBV15 and TRBJ1-6, with a possible D match to TRBD1 (6 bases). Deletions cut 0 bases from V and 4 bases from J, with 16 bases between. This CDR3 is 18 amino acids long. The germline V gene encodes CDR1 LNHNV and CDR2 YYDKDF (reference sequence). In nucleotides, the CDR3 is TGTGCCACCAGCAGAGATAATGGGGGCTCGGGGTATAATTCACCCCTCCACTTT. Its translation is CATSRDNGGSGYNSPLHF.

The CDR3 loop is CASSVQGVSSPLHF. In DNA form, the CDR3 reads TGTGCCAGCAGCGTACAGGGAGTCAGTTCACCCCTCCACTTT. The V call is TRBV6-6, the J call TRBJ1-6, with D perhaps matching TRBD1 (6 bases). V was trimmed by 6 bases and J by 9 bases, leaving 15 bases between them. This CDR3 spans 14 amino acids. Germline CDR1 is MNHNY and CDR2 is SVGAGI (reference sequence).

The chain uses TRBV21-1 and TRBJ2-7; the table's D call of TRBD1 was not tested on the DNA. TRBV21-1 is a known pseudogene. The CDR3 spans 11 residues. Written as DNA, the CDR3 is TGTGCCAGCGACAGATACTACGAGCAGTACTTC. Its protein product is CASDRYYEQYF.

This clone came up once. The CDR3 here is CASSSTGGTEAFF. CDR3 bases: TGTGCCAGTAGTAGTACAGGGGGCACTGAAGCTTTCTTT. The rearrangement links TRBV19 to TRBJ1-1; 8 nucleotides agree with TRBD1. With V trimmed by 4 bases and J by 4 bases, 2 bases remained unmatched. The CDR3 contains 13 residues. Germline V CDR1 and CDR2: LNHDA, SQIVND (reference sequence). The full variable domain, its missing parts supplied by reference TRBV19 and TRBJ1-1, is DGGITQSPKYLFRKEGQNVTLSCEQNLNHDAMYWYRQDPGQGLRLIYYSQIVNDFQKGDIAEGYSVSREKKESFPLTVTSAQKNPTAFYLCASSSTGGTEAFFGQGTRLTVV.

The chain is built from TRBV27 and TRBJ1-6; 10 nucleotides match TRBD1. Trimming took 6 bases from V and 9 from J; bases not matched to a gene: 8. The CDR3 loop spans 15 amino acids. CDR1 is MNHEY and CDR2 is SMNVEV in the germline V gene (reference sequence). CDR3 coding DNA: TGTGCCAGCAGGCCGCGGGGACAGGGGAGTTCACCCCTCCACTTT. Encoded protein: CASRPRGQGSSPLHF.

This chain links TRBV19 with TRBJ1-1; perhaps TRBD1 as D (6 bases). Germline CDR1 is LNHDA and CDR2 is SQIVND (reference sequence). There are 14 residues in the CDR3. V was cut by 1 base and J by 1 base, with 7 bases left in between. CDR3 in DNA: TGTGCCAGTAGTATAGTAGGGGGGAACACTGAAGCTTTCTTT. It codes for CASSIVGGNTEAFF.

With respect to this clone: Other DNA sequences in the same sample also yield this CDR3. J is TRBJ1-5 and V is TRBV7-2, with D tentatively TRBD1 (5 bases). CDR1 and CDR2 from the germline V gene are SGHTA and FQGNSA. The CDR3 totals 15 residues. V lost 1 base, J lost 2 bases, and 9 bases lay in between. The CDR3 bases are TGTGCCAGCAGCTTAGGGGGCGGTGGCAATCAGCCCCAGCATTTT. It translates to CASSLGGGGNQPQHF. Filled out from reference TRBV7-2 and TRBJ1-5, the complete variable domain reads GAGVSQSPSNKVTEKGKDVELRCDPISGHTALYWYRQSLGQGLEFLIYFQGNSAPDKSGLPSDRFSAERTGGSVSTLTIQRTQQEDSAVYLCASSLGGGGNQPQHFGDGTRLSIL.

This rearrangement joins TRBV7-2 to TRBJ1-1; D gene unclear. Per germline, CDR1 SGHTA and CDR2 FQGNSA. Trimming stripped 3 bases from V and 5 bases from J, with 4 bases between. CDR3 length equals 11 residues. The CDR3 coding sequence is TGTGCCAGCAGCTTTCTGACTGAAGCTTTCTTT. Protein: CASSFLTEAFF.

The chain employs TRBV6-6 and TRBJ1-2, with 9 bases aligning to TRBD1. Germline V gene sequence: CDR1 MNHNY, CDR2 SVGAGI (reference sequence). With 5 bases clipped from V and 8 bases from J, the junction kept 9 bases outside the gene matches. The CDR3 spans 14 residues. As DNA, the CDR3 is TGTGCCAGCAGTGTGGGACAGGGTCTGGGAGGCTACACCTTC. Translated: CASSVGQGLGGYTF.

This chain uses TRBV2 with TRBJ1-3, with 10 bases aligning to TRBD1. This CDR3 contains 16 residues. V shed 4 bases and J 2 bases; nucleotides not matched to a gene: 5. CDR1 and CDR2 (germline): SNHLY, FYNNEI. The CDR3: CASSGGTGVPGNTIYF. CDR3 coding DNA: TGTGCCAGCAGTGGGGGGACAGGGGTCCCTGGAAACACCATATATTTT.

The chain couples TRBV5-1 to TRBJ1-1, with 7 bases fitting TRBD1. The junction had 2 bases not matched to a gene; V was cut back by 3 bases and J by 0 bases. Germline values: CDR1 SGHRS, CDR2 YFSETQ. The CDR3 contains 14 residues. CDR3 loop: CASSSGQMNTEAFF. The CDR3 coding sequence is TGCGCCAGCAGCTCGGGACAGATGAACACTGAAGCTTTCTTT.

This clone was observed a single time. This chain links TRBV30 with TRBJ1-1; 7 bases agree with TRBD1. CDR3 length: 16 residues. Trimming removed 4 bases from V and 2 bases from J; junction bases left unmatched: 13. Germline CDR1 and CDR2: GTSNPN and SVGIG (reference sequence). The DNA of the CDR3 is TGTGCCTGGATCAACAGGGGCTTTACACCCAACACTGAAGCTTTCTTT. As protein: CAWINRGFTPNTEAFF.

The V gene is TRBV19, the J gene TRBJ2-7; 8 nucleotides line up with TRBD1. This CDR3 is 15 amino acids long. The V segment lost 5 bases and the J segment 5 bases; nucleotides outside the gene matches: 11. Germline V CDR1 and CDR2: LNHDA, SQIVND (reference sequence). The CDR3 bases are TGTGCCAGTAGTCTCGGAATTCGACAGGGGAACGAGCAGTACTTC. Amino acid sequence: CASSLGIRQGNEQYF.

This chain links TRBV27 with TRBJ2-2; D might be TRBD1 (6 bases). The V gene's germline CDR1 is MNHEY and CDR2 SMNVEV (reference sequence). The CDR3 totals 15 residues. The V end was cut by 6 bases, the J end by 3 bases, with 14 bases between. The CDR3 reads CASRPGTPYTGELFF. The CDR3 DNA reads TGTGCCAGCAGACCCGGGACACCTTACACCGGGGAGCTGTTTTTT.

This chain joins TRBV3-1 (or the pseudogene TRBV3-2) and TRBJ2-2; 7 bases map to TRBD2. The germline gives CDR1 LGHDT, CDR2 YNNKEL (reference sequence). The CDR3 has 16 residues. V was pared by 6 bases and J by 1 base, with 8 bases of the junction left unmatched. CDR3 coding DNA: TGTGCCAGCAGACCCAGCGGCGGGGGGAACACCGGGGAGCTGTTTTTT. It specifies CASRPSGGGNTGELFF.

This rearrangement joins TRBV4-2 to TRBJ2-7; TRBD1 might be the D (5 bases). The CDR3 runs to 14 residues. V was cut by 0 bases and J by 2 bases, with 8 bases left in between. Germline CDR1 is LGHNA and CDR2 is YNFKEQ. The CDR3 protein is CASSQDTGPYEQYF. The DNA for the CDR3 is TGTGCCAGCAGCCAAGATACAGGCCCCTACGAGCAGTACTTC.

On this clone itself: The same CDR3 is also encoded by other DNA sequences in this sample. The gene calls are TRBV9 and TRBJ1-6; possible D gene TRBD1, 5 bases. Germline lookup yields CDR1 SGDLS and CDR2 YYNGEE. The CDR3 consists of 14 residues. The V gene lost 2 bases and the J gene lost 7 bases, with 10 bases spanning the gap. Written as DNA, the CDR3 is TGTGCCAGCAGCGTGGGAGGGGACAATTCACCCCTCCACTTT. Translation: CASSVGGDNSPLHF.

The chain recombines TRBV3-1 (or the pseudogene TRBV3-2) with TRBJ1-1, with D possibly TRBD1 on 5 matching bases. V gave up 0 bases and J gave up 1 base, with 9 bases separating them. The CDR3 loop spans 15 amino acids. The germline V gene has CDR1 LGHDT and CDR2 YNNKEL (reference sequence). DNA of the CDR3: TGTGCCAGCAGCCAAGATGGGGGGGAGAACACTGAAGCTTTCTTT. Encoded protein: CASSQDGGENTEAFF.

This sequence joins TRBV5-6 and TRBJ1-5; D remains unclear. This CDR3 contains 15 residues. V lost 2 bases and J lost 2, with 11 bases in between. Germline CDR1 is SGHDT and CDR2 is YYEEEE. CDR3 sequence reads: CASSFGSEGNQPQHF. CDR3 DNA sequence: TGTGCCAGCAGCTTTGGTTCGGAGGGCAATCAGCCCCAGCATTTT.

This clone was seen a single time. The chain recombines TRBV9 with TRBJ2-2; 8 bases align to TRBD2. The junction had 6 bases not matched to a gene; V was cut back by 4 bases and J by 4 bases. This CDR3 contains 15 residues. Germline loops: CDR1 SGDLS, CDR2 YYNGEE. The CDR3 is CASSPSGLGTGELFF. The CDR3 DNA is TGTGCCAGCAGCCCCTCGGGACTAGGCACCGGGGAGCTGTTTTTT.

In its sample, this clone was seen a few times. The V call is TRBV2, the J call TRBJ2-3; 9 nucleotides align to TRBD1. V shed 8 bases and J 1 base; nucleotides not matched to a gene: 10. The CDR3 is 16 amino acids. The germline V gene has CDR1 SNHLY and CDR2 FYNNEI. DNA of the CDR3: TGTGCCAGCCCCCCAGGGTGGGACAGGGGCACAGATACGCAGTATTTT. Protein product: CASPPGWDRGTDTQYF.

This chain connects TRBV6-5 to TRBJ1-6; D perhaps matches TRBD1 (5 bases). The ends were cut back, 6 bases at V and 8 bases at J, with 17 bases in the middle. Germline assignment: CDR1 MNHEY and CDR2 SVGAGI. The CDR3 extends over 15 amino acids. The CDR3 nucleotides read TGTGCCAGCAGACCTAGTGGGGCTAGGTATTCACCCCTCCACTTT. Amino acids: CASRPSGARYSPLHF.